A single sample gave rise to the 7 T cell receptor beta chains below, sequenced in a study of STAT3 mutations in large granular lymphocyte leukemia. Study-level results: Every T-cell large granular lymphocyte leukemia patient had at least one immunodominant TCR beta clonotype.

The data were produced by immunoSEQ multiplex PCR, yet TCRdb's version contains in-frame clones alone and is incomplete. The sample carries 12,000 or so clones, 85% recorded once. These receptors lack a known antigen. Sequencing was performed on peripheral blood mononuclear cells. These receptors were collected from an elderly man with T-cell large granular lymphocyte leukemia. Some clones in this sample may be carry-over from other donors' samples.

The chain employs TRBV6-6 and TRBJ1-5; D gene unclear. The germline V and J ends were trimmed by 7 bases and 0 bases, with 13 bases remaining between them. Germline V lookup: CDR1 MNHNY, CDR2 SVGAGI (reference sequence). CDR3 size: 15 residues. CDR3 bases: TGTGCCAGCACCGCGGACGGGTATAGCAATCAGCCCCAGCATTTT. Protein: CASTADGYSNQPQHF.

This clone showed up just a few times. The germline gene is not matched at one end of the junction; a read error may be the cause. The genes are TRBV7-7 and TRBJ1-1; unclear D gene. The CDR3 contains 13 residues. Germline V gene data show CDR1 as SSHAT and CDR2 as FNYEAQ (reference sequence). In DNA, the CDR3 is TGTGCTAGCAGCTCCGACATGAACACTGAAGCTTTCTTT. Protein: CASSSDMNTEAFF.

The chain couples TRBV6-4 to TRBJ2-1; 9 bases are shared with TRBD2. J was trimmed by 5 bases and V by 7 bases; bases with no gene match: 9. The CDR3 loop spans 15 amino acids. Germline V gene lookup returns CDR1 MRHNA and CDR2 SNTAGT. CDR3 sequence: CASNPSGDGNNEQFF. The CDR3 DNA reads TGTGCCAGCAACCCTAGCGGGGACGGAAACAATGAGCAGTTCTTC.

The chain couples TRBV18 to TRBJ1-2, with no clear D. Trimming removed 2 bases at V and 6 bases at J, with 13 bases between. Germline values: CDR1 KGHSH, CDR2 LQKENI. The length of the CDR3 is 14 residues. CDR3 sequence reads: CASSPGQNADGYTF. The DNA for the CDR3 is TGTGCCAGCTCACCAGGGCAGAACGCCGATGGCTACACCTTC.

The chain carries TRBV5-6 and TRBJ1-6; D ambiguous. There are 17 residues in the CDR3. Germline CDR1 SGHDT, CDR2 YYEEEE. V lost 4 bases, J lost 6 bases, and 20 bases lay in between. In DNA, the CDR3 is TGTGCCAGCAGCCTGACGGGAACGGGTGGACCTAATTCACCCCTCCACTTT. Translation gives CASSLTGTGGPNSPLHF.

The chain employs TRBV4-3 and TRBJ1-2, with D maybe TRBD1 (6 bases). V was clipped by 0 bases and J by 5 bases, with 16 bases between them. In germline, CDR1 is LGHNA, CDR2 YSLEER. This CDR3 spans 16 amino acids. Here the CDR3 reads CASSQDRGGRAYGYTF. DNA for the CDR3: TGCGCCAGCAGCCAAGATCGGGGGGGCAGAGCTTATGGCTACACCTTC.

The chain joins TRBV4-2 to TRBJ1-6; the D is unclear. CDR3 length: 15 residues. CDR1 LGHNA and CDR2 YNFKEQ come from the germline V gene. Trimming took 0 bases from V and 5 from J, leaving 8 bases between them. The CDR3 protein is CASSQDHGNNSPLHF. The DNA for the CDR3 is TGTGCCAGCAGCCAAGATCACGGAAATAATTCACCCCTCCACTTT.